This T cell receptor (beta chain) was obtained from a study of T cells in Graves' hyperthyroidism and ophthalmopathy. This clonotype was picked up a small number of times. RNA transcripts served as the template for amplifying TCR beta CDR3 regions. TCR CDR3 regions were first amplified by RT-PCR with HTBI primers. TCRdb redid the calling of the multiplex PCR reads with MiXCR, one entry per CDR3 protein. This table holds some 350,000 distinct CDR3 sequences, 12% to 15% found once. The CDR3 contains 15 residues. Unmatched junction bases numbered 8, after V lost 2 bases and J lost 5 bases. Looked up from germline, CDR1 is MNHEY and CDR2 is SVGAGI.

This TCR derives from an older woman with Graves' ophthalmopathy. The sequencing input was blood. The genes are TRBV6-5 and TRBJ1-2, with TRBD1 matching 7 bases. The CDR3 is CASSYDREPAYGYTF. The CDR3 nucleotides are TGTGCCAGCAGTTACGACAGGGAACCCGCTTATGGCTACACCTTC.